This T cell receptor beta chain was identified in a study of TIL therapy for anti-PD-1-resistant metastatic lung cancer. Study as a whole: Median tumor PD-L1 proportion score was 5% to 7%. Half of patients were current or former smokers.

This clone was counted a few times. Its antigen remains unidentified. Other DNA variants within this sample encode the same CDR3. The libraries were made with immunoSEQ v3. Clones were read by immunoSEQ multiplex PCR, and TCRdb kept only the in-frame ones, dropping some. The sample comprises 10,000 to 12,000 clones, 55% to 70% of which are singletons, and around 12% rests with the top ten. Whole-study results and caveats: Many TIL product clones were absent from baseline tumor, suggesting clonal contraction.

This sample's time point: pre-treatment sample, taken before nivolumab and TIL therapy. Pleural nodules or supraclavicular lymph nodes made up most of the excised metastases sampled. Patients then received nivolumab; progressors got lymphodepletion, TIL and IL-2. The germline V gene encodes CDR1 SGHDN and CDR2 FVKESK. The V end lost 3 bases, the J end lost 5 bases, and 10 bases lay between the germline ends. The CDR3 extends over 13 amino acids. The chain links TRBV14 to TRBJ1-1; D not resolved. This material consisted of tumor tissue, taken at baseline. This TCR came from a person aged 25-80 years with non-small cell lung cancer. This CDR3 is CASSQSSRTEAFF. The CDR3 nucleotides read TGTGCCAGCAGCCAGAGTTCGAGGACTGAAGCTTTCTTT.